The following is a T cell receptor beta chain sequence with its context. Its target is not known. J lost 5 bases, V lost 4 bases, and 7 bases had no gene match. The CDR3 is made up of 14 amino acids. The germline CDR1 and CDR2 sequences are SGDLS and YYNGEE. PCR was performed using 60 Vbeta and 13 Jbeta primers. Data came from immunoSEQ multiplex PCR; TCRdb stores just in-frame clones and leaves some out. In the table there are around 190,000 clones, 82% of which are singletons. This sample is drawn from a study of cytomegalovirus exposure and HLA in healthy donors. Study-wide results and caveats: Presence/absence analysis assumed near-uniform sequencing depth across donors. Reportedly, a later analysis found an Asian-associated ancestry cluster had fewer N-insertions than the approximately 640-donor mean.

The genes are TRBV9 and TRBJ2-7, with 9 positions matching TRBD1. The sequence derives from a woman between 50 and 59 years old in good health and CMV-seronegative. Sequencing used PBMCs. CDR3 loop: CASSTPGQGNEQYF. The CDR3 region has the DNA TGTGCCAGCAGCACCCCGGGACAGGGAAACGAGCAGTACTTC.